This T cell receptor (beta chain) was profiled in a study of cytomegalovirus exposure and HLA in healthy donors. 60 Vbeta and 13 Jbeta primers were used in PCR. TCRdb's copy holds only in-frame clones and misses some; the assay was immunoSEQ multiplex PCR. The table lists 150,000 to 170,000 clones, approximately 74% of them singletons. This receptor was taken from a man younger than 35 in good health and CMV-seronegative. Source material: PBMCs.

The CDR3 is CASSERPLTQGSSQPQHF. CDR3 sequence (DNA): TGTGCCAGCAGTGAACGGCCCCTGACTCAGGGGTCTAGTCAGCCCCAGCATTTT. The chain joins TRBV6-1 to TRBJ1-5; tentative D call: TRBD1 (6 bases). CDR3 length: 18 residues. Trimming removed 2 bases at V and 6 bases at J, with 23 bases between. Germline values: CDR1 MNHNS, CDR2 SASEGT.